This record covers a single T cell receptor (beta chain). Its antigen is not identified. These data originate in a study of beta chain features in type 1 diabetes. In the study overall: Across every sample, roughly 100 million sorted cells were examined in total. Study-wide results and caveats: A moderate, significant TCRB CDR3 shortening appeared in type 1 diabetes across four CD4+ subsets. The naive, central memory and Treg TCRB repertoires looked more alike in patients than they did in healthy donors.

CDR1 SNHLY and CDR2 FYNNEI come from the germline V gene. The CDR3 has 16 amino acids. The V end was cut by 7 bases, the J end by 0 bases, with 18 bases between. Expressed TCRB transcripts were sequenced after all isolated RNA was converted to cDNA. Sequencing used immunoSEQ multiplex PCR; TCRdb keeps in-frame clones, though not all of them. The table lists about 40,000 clones, over 45% of them singletons, with 0.72% in the top ten. The chain couples TRBV2 to TRBJ2-5; the D gene is possibly TRBD2 (6 bases). Sequencing was carried out using central memory CD4+ T cells from blood. The TCR comes from a woman under 30 in good health. The CDR3 nucleotides are TGTGCCAGCAACTTTATCATAGGCGGGAACCAAGAGACCCAGTACTTC. It specifies CASNFIIGGNQETQYF.